This T cell receptor beta chain came from a study of cytomegalovirus exposure and HLA in healthy donors. The study ran its PCR with 60 Vbeta and 13 Jbeta primers. TCRdb keeps only in-frame clones here, not all; method: immunoSEQ multiplex PCR. The sample has 110,000 to 150,000 clones; about three quarters are singletons. The CDR3 has 15 amino acids. CDR1 is SGHVS, CDR2 FQNEAQ, per germline. The V end was cut by 0 bases, the J end by 3 bases, with 12 bases between. This TCR derives from a female donor in good health and CMV-seronegative. The J gene is TRBJ2-7, the V gene TRBV7-8; possible D gene TRBD1, 5 bases. The sequencing input was PBMCs. The CDR3 is CASSLAQGVNYEQYF. The DNA of the CDR3 is TGTGCCAGCAGCTTAGCTCAGGGTGTGAACTACGAGCAGTACTTC.